A selection of T cell receptor beta chains follows, all from one sample in a study of T cell responses to AZD1222 COVID-19 vaccine. Sequencing used immunoSEQ multiplex PCR; TCRdb keeps in-frame clones, though not all of them. The sample carries under 85,000 clones, roughly 87% recorded once. The sequences come from peripheral blood, collected on day 0 of AZD1222 vaccination. The receptors stem from an adult in good health. CDR3s include the opening cysteine and the closing phenylalanine or tryptophan. Clone size is stated in some rows and not others, as once, few, many or a class when expanded.

TRBJ1-3	-	TRBV11-2	CASSFVSSGNTIYF
TRBJ2-7	-	TRBV2	CASSDFGWVDEQYF
TRBJ2-7	-	TRBV11-2	CASSLDGYPSYEQYF
TRBJ1-1	once	TRBV5-1	CASSLRDRDPEAFF
TRBJ2-1	-	TRBV5-1	CASSLGSGQGYEQFF
TRBJ1-1	-	TRBV2	CASSEAGGTEAFF
TRBJ2-4	-	TRBV19	CASARWAEENIQYF
TRBJ2-5	-	TRBV5-6	CASSLPGDSEVETQYF
TRBJ2-1	-	TRBV18	CASSLAEGFNEQFF
TRBJ1-6	-	TRBV5-5	CASSSRVNSPLHF
TRBJ2-3	-	TRBV12-3/TRBV12-4	CASSSTGGDTQYF
TRBJ2-3	-	TRBV5-5	CASTTGLMGTQYF
TRBJ1-4	-	TRBV9	CASSVDGVTNEKLFF
TRBJ2-6	-	TRBV5-1	CASSVGQSRTGANVLTF
TRBJ2-7	-	TRBV5-1	CASHSNPGPRYEQYF
TRBJ2-2	-	TRBV28	CALRQGPTGELFF
TRBJ2-5	-	TRBV6-5	CASSYSDREWETQYF
TRBJ2-7	-	TRBV19	CASSADRAAYEQYF
TRBJ1-1	-	TRBV18	CASSPPTGISAEAFF
TRBJ1-3	-	TRBV2	CASSGQGGGNTIYF
TRBJ2-7	-	TRBV19	CASSYASGRIEQYF
TRBJ2-2	-	TRBV9	CASSAPSGTNTGELFF
TRBJ1-1	-	TRBV27	CARTRTRVKVRAFF
TRBJ2-7	-	TRBV7-6	CASSSEAGGTLEQYF